This TCR beta chain was identified during a study of beta chain features in type 1 diabetes. For the study at large: Healthy donors, compared against patients, showed similar age, gender and cell yields.

Expressed TCRB transcripts were sequenced, since all the RNA that had been isolated was reverse transcribed. Data came from immunoSEQ multiplex PCR; TCRdb stores just in-frame clones and leaves some out. Among over 300,000 clones listed, about a tenth were seen once. Points from the study as a whole: Among all four CD4+ subsets, Type 1 diabetes patients had TCRB CDR3s that were moderately but significantly shorter.

Populations obtained by sorting all exceeded 98% purity. This clone was detected a few times. The antigen remains undetermined. Germline V gives CDR1 MNHNS, CDR2 SASEGT. Trimming took 7 bases from V and 3 from J, leaving 17 bases between them. The CDR3 contains 15 residues. The sequence was obtained from a man aged 25 to 40 with type 1 diabetes. The sequenced sample consisted of central memory CD4+ T cells from blood. V is TRBV6-1 and J is TRBJ2-3, with a possible D match to TRBD2 (7 bases). CDR3 loop: CASTKGGEGTDTQYF. The CDR3 coding sequence is TGTGCCAGCACCAAAGGGGGGGAGGGGACAGATACGCAGTATTTT.